Following are 21 T cell receptor beta chains from one sample sequenced in a study of vaccination effects on CD4 cells after COVID-19. Sequencing was preceded by expansion of antigen-specific CD4+ T cells with viral peptide pools in the ViraFEST assay. Cells that had been cultured for ten to eleven days were the source of isolated CD4+ T cells. All study participants received two doses of BNT162b2 or mRNA-1273 vaccine. Antigens for these TCRs are unknown. The assay was immunoSEQ multiplex PCR, and TCRdb's table has in-frame clones only and misses some. This table holds more than 65,000 clones, approximately 81% found once. Sequenced material: CD4+ T cells from PBMCs cultured with HCoV-229E spike peptides, taken after COVID-19 vaccination. The receptors come from a human donor who received a COVID-19 vaccine.

J is TRBJ1-1 and V is TRBV6-6; D not resolved. Trimming removed 4 bases at V and 1 base at J, with 7 bases between. Germline values: CDR1 MNHNY, CDR2 SVGAGI (reference sequence). The CDR3 covers 13 residues. The CDR3 DNA reads TGTGCCAGCAGTTCTCACAGGAACACTGAAGCTTTCTTT. Its translation is CASSSHRNTEAFF.

The chain recombines TRBV4-1 with TRBJ2-1, with 12 bases that match TRBD2. Germline V gives CDR1 MGHRA, CDR2 YSYEKL. The CDR3 is 15 amino acids. Unmatched junction bases numbered 0, after V lost 1 base and J lost 5 bases. CDR3 coding DNA: TGCGCCAGCAGCCAAGGGACTAGCGGGAACAATGAGCAGTTCTTC. Protein product: CASSQGTSGNNEQFF.

The chain couples TRBV10-1 to TRBJ1-1, with unresolved D. CDR3 length: 14 amino acids. V was trimmed by 1 base and J by 6 bases, leaving 12 bases between them. The V gene's germline CDR1 is WNHNN and CDR2 SYGVQD (reference sequence). The CDR3 is CASSEYQRNAEAFF. The CDR3 DNA is TGCGCCAGCAGTGAGTATCAGAGAAACGCTGAAGCTTTCTTT.

This clone was picked up one time. This sequence joins TRBV7-2 and TRBJ2-3; a weak D match, TRBD2 (6 bases). Deletions cut 5 bases from V and 1 base from J, with 13 bases between. The CDR3 loop spans 15 amino acids. The germline V gene has CDR1 SGHTA and CDR2 FQGNSA. The CDR3 DNA is TGTGCCAGCAGCAAGGGACTGCCAGGCACAGATACGCAGTATTTT. It encodes CASSKGLPGTDTQYF.

The CDR3 nucleotides are TGTGCCAGCAGGAGGACAGGGGCCGAGACCCAGTACTTC. Protein sequence: CASRRTGAETQYF. This chain connects TRBV6-5 to TRBJ2-5; 9 nucleotides match TRBD1. Germline V gives CDR1 MNHEY, CDR2 SVGAGI. The CDR3 spans 13 residues. Losses at the gene ends were 6 bases for V and 5 bases for J; bases not matched to a gene: 4.

The chain joins TRBV15 to TRBJ2-3, with 7 bases lining up with TRBD1. The germline CDR1 and CDR2 sequences are LNHNV and YYDKDF (reference sequence). The V segment lost 1 base and the J segment 3 bases; nucleotides outside the gene matches: 16. There are 19 residues in the CDR3. CDR3 amino acids: CATSRGPTPTGVWTDTQYF. The CDR3 nucleotides read TGTGCCACCAGCAGAGGCCCGACACCAACAGGGGTGTGGACAGATACGCAGTATTTT.

V is TRBV4-1 and J is TRBJ2-3; 9 bases match TRBD2. Germline CDR1 is MGHRA and CDR2 is YSYEKL. The V segment lost 4 bases and the J segment 3 bases; nucleotides outside the gene matches: 5. The CDR3 contains 15 residues. The CDR3 loop reads CASSPVTSGTDTQYF. The CDR3 DNA reads as TGCGCCAGCAGCCCGGTGACTAGCGGAACAGATACGCAGTATTTT.

The chain is built from TRBV6-2 or TRBV6-3 and TRBJ1-3; D is undetermined. The V end was cut by 3 bases, the J end by 0 bases, with 12 bases between. Germline V gene data show CDR1 as MNHEY and CDR2 as SVGEGT. CDR3 length equals 16 residues. The CDR3 sequence: CASSYARPSSGNTIYF. The CDR3 DNA reads as TGTGCCAGCAGTTATGCCAGGCCGTCCTCTGGAAACACCATATATTTT.

The V and J genes are TRBV3-1 (or the pseudogene TRBV3-2) and TRBJ2-5, with 7 bases matching TRBD2. Unmatched junction bases numbered 11, after V lost 5 bases and J lost 2 bases. The CDR3 has 16 residues. The V gene's germline CDR1 is LGHDT and CDR2 YNNKEL (reference sequence). The CDR3 loop reads CASSTRLAGEQETQYF. The CDR3 nucleotides read TGTGCCAGCAGCACCCGACTGGCGGGGGAGCAAGAGACCCAGTACTTC.

The V call is TRBV18, the J call TRBJ1-1; D ambiguous. The V end lost 6 bases, the J end lost 1 base, and 9 bases lay between the germline ends. The germline V gene has CDR1 KGHSH and CDR2 LQKENI. This CDR3 comprises 13 residues. CDR3 protein: CASSESGNTEAFF. DNA for the CDR3: TGTGCCAGCTCGGAATCAGGGAACACTGAAGCTTTCTTT.

This sequence joins TRBV6-2 or TRBV6-3 and TRBJ2-3; 9 positions agree with TRBD2. The length of the CDR3 is 16 residues. The germline V gene has CDR1 MNHEY and CDR2 SVGEGT. Germline trimming cut 4 bases from V and 1 base from J; bases unmatched to any gene: 6. The CDR3 here is CASSSQRTSGTDTQYF. The CDR3, as DNA: TGTGCCAGCAGTTCCCAACGGACTAGCGGCACAGATACGCAGTATTTT.

The rearrangement links TRBV19 to TRBJ2-2; perhaps D is TRBD1 or TRBD2 (5 bases each). CDR3 length: 15 amino acids. Germline assignment: CDR1 LNHDA and CDR2 SQIVND (reference sequence). V was shortened by 6 bases and J by 5 bases, with 16 bases between the two germline ends. For the CDR3, the DNA is TGTGCCAGTAGGGGGGAAGGGGTTGGTACCGGGGAGCTGTTTTTT. It yields the protein CASRGEGVGTGELFF.

This sequence joins TRBV23-1 and TRBJ2-5; D call uncertain. TRBV23-1 is labeled an ORF, and its function is uncertain. The CDR3 loop spans 12 amino acids. Trimming removed 0 bases from V and 5 bases from J, with 4 bases in between. The CDR3: CASSQSRETQYF. The CDR3 region has the DNA TGCGCCAGCAGTCAATCGAGGGAGACCCAGTACTTC.

V is TRBV18 and J is TRBJ1-3; D not resolved. The CDR3 contains 15 residues. Trimming left V 3 bases short and J 0 bases short, with 9 bases between. Germline CDR1 is KGHSH and CDR2 is LQKENI. CDR3 amino acids: CASSPREASGNTIYF. The DNA for the CDR3 is TGTGCCAGCTCACCTCGGGAGGCCTCTGGAAACACCATATATTTT.

V gene TRBV2 combines with J gene TRBJ1-5; D is possibly TRBD1 (5 bases). This CDR3 region has 13 residues. Trimming left V 6 bases short and J 0 bases short, with 6 bases between. Germline V gene lookup returns CDR1 SNHLY and CDR2 FYNNEI. The CDR3 sequence is CASRTVSNQPQHF. The CDR3, as DNA: TGTGCCAGCAGGACAGTTAGCAATCAGCCCCAGCATTTT.

The chain recombines TRBV1 with TRBJ1-6. TRBV1 is recorded as a pseudogene. CDR3 length equals 16 residues. CDR3 DNA: TGCACCAGCAGCCGCCTTGGACTTCAGAATAATTCACCCCTCCACTTT. It encodes CTSSRLGLQNNSPLHF.

A single count supports this clone. The chain carries TRBV4-1 and TRBJ2-7, with 9 bases aligning to TRBD1. The CDR3 is 15 amino acids. Trimming at V came to 3 bases and at J to 0 bases, leaving 3 bases not matched to a gene. The germline CDR1 and CDR2 sequences are MGHRA and YSYEKL. The CDR3 region is CASSQTGGSSYEQYV. As DNA, the CDR3 is TGCGCCAGCAGCCAGACAGGGGGATCCTCCTACGAGCAGTACGTC.

The chain combines TRBV6-5 with TRBJ1-2, with 7 bases aligning to TRBD1. Germline values: CDR1 MNHEY, CDR2 SVGAGI. The CDR3 contains 14 residues. Germline trimming cut 5 bases from V and 0 bases from J; bases unmatched to any gene: 3. The CDR3 DNA is TGTGCCAGCAGTCCCCAGGGGGCTAACTATGGCTACACCTTC. Amino acids: CASSPQGANYGYTF.

The chain recombines TRBV10-3 with TRBJ2-7; a weak D match, TRBD2 (5 bases). Trimming removed 5 bases at V and 2 bases at J, with 10 bases between. CDR3 size: 13 residues. Germline CDR1 ENHRY, CDR2 SYGVKD. This CDR3 reads CAISKDLAYEQYV. DNA for the CDR3: TGTGCCATCAGTAAGGACTTAGCCTACGAGCAGTACGTC.

The chain couples TRBV10-2 to TRBJ2-7; 8 nucleotides align to TRBD1. The CDR3 runs 14 residues. Germline lookup yields CDR1 WSHSY and CDR2 SAAADI. V shed 3 bases and J 3 bases; nucleotides not matched to a gene: 4. The DNA for the CDR3 is TGCGCCAGCAGTGACACCGGGACAGGCTACGAGCAGTACGTC. Amino acids: CASSDTGTGYEQYV.

This clone was seen only a few times. The chain carries TRBV6-5 and TRBJ1-2; D unclear. CDR3 size: 14 residues. Deletions cut 2 bases from V and 4 bases from J, with 11 bases between. Per germline, CDR1 MNHEY and CDR2 SVGAGI. The CDR3 coding sequence is TGTGCCAGCAGTTACGACGGGGTCGGCTATGGCTACACCTTC. It encodes CASSYDGVGYGYTF.